This T cell receptor (beta chain) comes out of a study of blood T cell repertoires in COVID-19. Overall study: The analysed material was cDNA or gDNA that came from T cells, B-cell-depleted T cells, or PBMCs.

This CDR3 has 17 residues. V lost 4 bases to trimming and J lost 3 bases, with 19 bases between them. The germline gives CDR1 LNHDA, CDR2 SQIVND (reference sequence). Authors' data handling: Reference gene primer amplification gave nucleated cell count estimates. Measured with immunoSEQ multiplex PCR; TCRdb has only the in-frame clones, and not every one. From that table come the V and J calls and clone size; the DNA was used to work out D and trimming. The table shows 120,000 to 150,000 clones, with more than 75% occurring only once. The chain recombines TRBV19 with TRBJ1-5; D might be TRBD1 (5 bases). Sequencing was carried out using peripheral blood. This clonotype was obtained from a human donor in a cohort sampled during active COVID-19. The CDR3 nucleotides are TGTGCCAGTAGTAATCGAGGGACTGGACGACTCAATCAGCCCCAGCATTTT. It translates to CASSNRGTGRLNQPQHF.